This T cell receptor (beta chain) was identified in a study of blood T cell repertoires in COVID-19. Overall study context: COVID-19 samples from acute and convalescent phases originated in the United States, Italy and Spain. PBMCs, B-cell-depleted T cells, or T cells were the source of the cDNA or gDNA that made up the material.

Source study methods: Amplification of reference gene primers was used by the study to estimate nucleated cell counts. Sequenced by immunoSEQ multiplex PCR; TCRdb stores in-frame clones only, minus some. The D gene and trimming were derived from the DNA, and the V and J assignments and clone size from that table. The profile shows about 93,000 clones, more than 65% of them singletons. Between the trimmed V and J ends, which lost 2 bases and 5 bases, there was a span of 19 bases. CDR1 GTSNPN and CDR2 SVGIG come from the germline V gene (reference sequence). The length of the CDR3 is 16 residues. The chain combines TRBV30 with TRBJ2-1; D ambiguous. The sequenced sample was peripheral blood. This clonotype was obtained from a human donor in a cohort sampled during active COVID-19. This chain's CDR3 is CAWSSQSLRLHNEQFF. CDR3 bases: TGTGCCTGGAGTTCTCAATCCCTTCGACTCCACAATGAGCAGTTCTTC.